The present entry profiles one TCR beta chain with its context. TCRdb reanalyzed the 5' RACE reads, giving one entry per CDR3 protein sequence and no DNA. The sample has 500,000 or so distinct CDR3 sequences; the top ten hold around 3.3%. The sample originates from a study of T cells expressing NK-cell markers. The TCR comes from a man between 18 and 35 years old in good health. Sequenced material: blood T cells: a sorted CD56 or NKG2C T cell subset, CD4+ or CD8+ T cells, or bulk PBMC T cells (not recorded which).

The CDR3 sequence: CASSSLGGHFSTDTQYF. The rearrangement joins TRBV27 to TRBJ2-3; without DNA, the TCRdb call of TRBD1 cannot be checked. The germline V gene has CDR1 MNHEY and CDR2 SMNVEV (reference sequence). The CDR3 is 17 amino acids.